This entry lists 8 T cell receptor beta chains sequenced from one sample in a study of T cells expressing NK-cell markers. TCRdb re-called the 5' RACE reads and gives one entry per CDR3 protein, without DNA. The sample's table shows roughly 390,000 distinct CDR3 sequences. Sample: blood T cells: a sorted CD56 or NKG2C T cell subset, CD4+ or CD8+ T cells, or bulk PBMC T cells (not recorded which). Receptor source: a man aged 18 to 69 in good health.

The CDR3 here is CASSSENTEAFF. The rearrangement links TRBV6-5 to TRBJ1-1. CDR1 is MNHEY, CDR2 SVGAGI, per germline. The CDR3 spans 12 residues.

This chain uses TRBV20-1 with TRBJ2-7; as DNA is missing, the TRBD2 call by TCRdb cannot be tested. Germline values: CDR1 DFQATT, CDR2 SNEGSKA (reference sequence). The CDR3 is 15 residues long. The CDR3 spells CSALASGGVSYEQYF.

The chain recombines TRBV5-1 with TRBJ2-3; TCRdb calls TRBD1, which cannot be checked without DNA. The CDR3 runs to 16 residues. Germline V lookup: CDR1 SGHRS, CDR2 YFSETQ. CDR3: CASSPTGSPSTDTQYF.

V gene TRBV29-1 combines with J gene TRBJ1-1; TCRdb lists TRBD1, though no DNA is available to test this call. This CDR3 spans 13 amino acids. Germline V gene lookup returns CDR1 SQVTM and CDR2 ANQGSEA. CDR3 loop: CSGGGGKYTEAFF.

The chain carries TRBV2 and TRBJ2-7. The CDR3 totals 14 residues. Looked up from germline, CDR1 is SNHLY and CDR2 is FYNNEI. CDR3 amino acids: CASRWEPTTYEQYF.

The chain couples TRBV27 to TRBJ2-2; with no DNA, the TCRdb D assignment of TRBD1 cannot be verified. The CDR3 loop spans 19 amino acids. The germline CDR1 and CDR2 sequences are MNHEY and SMNVEV (reference sequence). CDR3 in amino acids: CASSSSPWRGLRNTGELFF.

The chain carries TRBV29-1 and TRBJ2-5; lacking DNA, the TRBD2 call made by TCRdb goes unchecked. Germline assignment: CDR1 SQVTM and CDR2 ANQGSEA. This CDR3 spans 15 amino acids. CDR3 region: CSVAGVAGSPGTQYF.

J is TRBJ1-6 and V is TRBV12-3 or TRBV12-4. The length of the CDR3 is 16 residues. CDR3 loop: CASSFLAGSYNSPLHF.